Presented here are 8 T cell receptor beta chains from one specimen sequenced in a study of T cell responses to AZD1222 COVID-19 vaccine. Profiled with immunoSEQ multiplex PCR; TCRdb holds only in-frame clones, not every one. This table holds 100,000 to 150,000 clones, 86% found once. The sample here was peripheral blood, taken on day 0 of AZD1222 vaccination. Receptor source: an adult in good health.

This clone was recorded only once. The chain carries TRBV18 and TRBJ1-1, with D unresolved. The CDR3 is 13 residues long. V was cut by 0 bases and J by 0 bases, with 2 bases left in between. Germline CDR1 reads KGHSH; CDR2 reads LQKENI. In nucleotides, the CDR3 is TGTGCCAGCTCACCACCTCTGAACACTGAAGCTTTCTTT. Translated, it gives CASSPPLNTEAFF.

The chain employs TRBV18 and TRBJ1-3; 8 nucleotides align to TRBD1. The V gene's germline CDR1 is KGHSH and CDR2 LQKENI. V shed 5 bases, J shed 0 bases, and the junction held 6 bases outside the gene matches. The CDR3 length is 16 residues. In DNA, the CDR3 is TGTGCCAGCTCAACCAGGACAGGGAGCTCTGGAAACACCATATATTTT. Its protein is CASSTRTGSSGNTIYF.

In DNA form, the CDR3 reads TGTGCCAGTACCGCCCTGCGCAGGGGTCGTCAGCCCCAGCATTTT. This codes for CASTALRRGRQPQHF. This rearrangement joins TRBV19 to TRBJ1-5; D is perhaps TRBD1 (6 bases). Germline-derived CDR1 and CDR2 are LNHDA and SQIVND (reference sequence). CDR3 size: 15 residues. V gave up 7 bases and J gave up 6 bases, with 19 bases separating them.

This chain uses TRBV7-9 with TRBJ2-7; 7 bases are a match to TRBD1. CDR1 and CDR2 from the germline V gene are SEHNR and FQNEAQ (reference sequence). This CDR3 spans 15 amino acids. V shed 5 bases, J shed 0 bases, and the junction held 7 bases outside the gene matches. DNA of the CDR3: TGTGCCAGCAGCCTAGGACAGGCTATCTCCTACGAGCAGTACTTC. Amino acids: CASSLGQAISYEQYF.

The chain uses TRBV9 and TRBJ2-5; D is perhaps TRBD1 or TRBD2 (5 bases each). V lost 4 bases to trimming and J lost 4 bases, with 17 bases between them. This CDR3 is built from 15 residues. CDR1 SGDLS and CDR2 YYNGEE come from the germline V gene. Written as DNA, the CDR3 is TGTGCCAGCAGCCGGGGACCGGTCCCGGCAGAGACCCAGTACTTC. This encodes CASSRGPVPAETQYF. The full variable domain, in which reference TRBV9 and TRBJ2-5 provide the parts outside the CDR3, is DSGVTQTPKHLITATGQRVTLRCSPRSGDLSVYWYQQSLDQGLQFLIQYYNGEERAKGNILERFSAQQFPDLHSELNLSSLELGDSALYFCASSRGPVPAETQYFGPGTRLLVL.

The chain links TRBV4-3 to TRBJ2-2, with D maybe TRBD1 (6 bases). Per the germline V gene, CDR1 is LGHNA and CDR2 is YSLEER. V gave up 8 bases and J gave up 1 base, with 14 bases separating them. This CDR3 has 15 amino acids. The CDR3 sequence: CASHVGTKNTGELFF. CDR3 sequence (DNA): TGCGCCAGCCACGTCGGGACAAAGAACACCGGGGAGCTGTTTTTT.

The genes are TRBV5-1 and TRBJ2-1, with 11 bases matching TRBD2. The CDR3 length is 16 residues. Trimming took 4 bases from V and 8 from J; bases not matched to a gene: 11. The germline V gene encodes CDR1 SGHRS and CDR2 YFSETQ. Here the CDR3 reads CASSTSTSGSFDEQFF. In DNA form, the CDR3 reads TGCGCCAGCAGCACGTCTACTAGCGGGAGTTTCGATGAGCAGTTCTTC.

This rearrangement joins TRBV24-1 to TRBJ2-3; the D gene is possibly TRBD2 (5 bases). Germline V lookup: CDR1 KGHDR, CDR2 SFDVKD. The germline V and J ends were trimmed by 4 bases and 2 bases, with 9 bases remaining between them. The CDR3 length is 14 residues. Written as DNA, the CDR3 is TGTGCCACCAGTGAGGAGGCGAACACAGATACGCAGTATTTT. Translating gives CATSEEANTDTQYF.